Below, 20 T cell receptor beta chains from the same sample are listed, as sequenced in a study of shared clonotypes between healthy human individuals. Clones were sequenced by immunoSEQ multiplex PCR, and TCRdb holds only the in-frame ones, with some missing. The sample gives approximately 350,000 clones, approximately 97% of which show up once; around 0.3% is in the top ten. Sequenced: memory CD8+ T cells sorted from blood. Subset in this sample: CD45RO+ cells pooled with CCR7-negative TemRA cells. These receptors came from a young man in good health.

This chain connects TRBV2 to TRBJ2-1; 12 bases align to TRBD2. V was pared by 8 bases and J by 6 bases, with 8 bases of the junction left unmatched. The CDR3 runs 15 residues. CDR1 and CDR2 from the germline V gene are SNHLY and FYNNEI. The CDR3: CASGVTSGRSNEQFF. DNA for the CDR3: TGTGCCAGCGGTGTTACTAGCGGGAGGTCCAATGAGCAGTTCTTC.

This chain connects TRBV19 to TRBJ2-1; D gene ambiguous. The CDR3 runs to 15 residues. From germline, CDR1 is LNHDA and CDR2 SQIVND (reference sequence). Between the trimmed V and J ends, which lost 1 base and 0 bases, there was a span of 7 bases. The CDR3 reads CASSIGASSYNEQFF. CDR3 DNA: TGTGCCAGTAGTATAGGGGCTAGCTCCTACAATGAGCAGTTCTTC.

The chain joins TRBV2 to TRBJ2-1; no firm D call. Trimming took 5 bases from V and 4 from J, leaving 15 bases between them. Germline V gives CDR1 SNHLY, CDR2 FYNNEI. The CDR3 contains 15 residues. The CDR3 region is CASSPDLAFYNEQFF. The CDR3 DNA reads TGTGCCAGCAGTCCAGACCTGGCCTTTTACAATGAGCAGTTCTTC.

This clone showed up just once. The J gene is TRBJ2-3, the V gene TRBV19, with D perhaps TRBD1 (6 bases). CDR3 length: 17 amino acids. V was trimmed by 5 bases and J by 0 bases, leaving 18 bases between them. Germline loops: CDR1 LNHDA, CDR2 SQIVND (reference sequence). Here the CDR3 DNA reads TGTGCCAGTAGTCCCGATCAGGGGAGTCCTAGCACAGATACGCAGTATTTT. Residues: CASSPDQGSPSTDTQYF.

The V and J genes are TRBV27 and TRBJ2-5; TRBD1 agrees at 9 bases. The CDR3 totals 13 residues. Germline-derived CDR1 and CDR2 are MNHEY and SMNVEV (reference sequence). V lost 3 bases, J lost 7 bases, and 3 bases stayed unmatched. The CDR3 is CASSFPGQGTQYF. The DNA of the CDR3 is TGTGCCAGCAGTTTCCCGGGACAGGGGACCCAGTACTTC.

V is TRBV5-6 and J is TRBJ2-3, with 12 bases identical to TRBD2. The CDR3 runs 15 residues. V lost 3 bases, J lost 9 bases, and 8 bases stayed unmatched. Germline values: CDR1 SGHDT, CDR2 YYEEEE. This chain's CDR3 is CASSSTSGSLGTQYF. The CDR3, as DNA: TGTGCCAGCAGCTCGACTAGCGGGAGCCTAGGCACGCAGTATTTT.

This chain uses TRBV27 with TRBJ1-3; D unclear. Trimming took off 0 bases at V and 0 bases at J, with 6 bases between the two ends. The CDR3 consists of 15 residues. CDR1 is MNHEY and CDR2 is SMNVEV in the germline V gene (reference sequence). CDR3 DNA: TGTGCCAGCAGTTTATCAGGCGGCTCTGGAAACACCATATATTTT. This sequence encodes CASSLSGGSGNTIYF.

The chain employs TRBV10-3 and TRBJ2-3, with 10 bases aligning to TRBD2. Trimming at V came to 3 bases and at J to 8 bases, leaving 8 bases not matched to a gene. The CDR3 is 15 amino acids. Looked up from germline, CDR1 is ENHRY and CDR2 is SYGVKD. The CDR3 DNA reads TGTGCCATCAGTGATAGTCTAGCGGGAGTCGGTACGCAGTATTTT. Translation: CAISDSLAGVGTQYF.

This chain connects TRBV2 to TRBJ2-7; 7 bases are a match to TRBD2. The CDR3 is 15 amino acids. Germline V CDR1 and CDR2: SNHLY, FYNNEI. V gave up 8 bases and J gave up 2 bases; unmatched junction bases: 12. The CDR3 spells CASHPSGRKAYEQYF. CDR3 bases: TGTGCCAGCCACCCTAGCGGCCGTAAAGCCTACGAGCAGTACTTC.

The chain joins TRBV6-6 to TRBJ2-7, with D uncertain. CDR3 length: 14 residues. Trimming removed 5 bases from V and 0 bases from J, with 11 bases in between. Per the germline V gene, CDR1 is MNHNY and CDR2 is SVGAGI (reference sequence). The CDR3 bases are TGTGCCAGCAGTCCCGAAGGAAGCTCCTACGAGCAGTACTTC. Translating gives CASSPEGSSYEQYF.

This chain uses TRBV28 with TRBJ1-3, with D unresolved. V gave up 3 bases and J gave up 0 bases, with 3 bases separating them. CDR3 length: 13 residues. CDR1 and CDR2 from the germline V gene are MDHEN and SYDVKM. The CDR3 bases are TGTGCCAGCAGTTTCAGCTCTGGAAACACCATATATTTT. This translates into CASSFSSGNTIYF. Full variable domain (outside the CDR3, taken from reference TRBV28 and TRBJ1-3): DVKVTQSSRYLVKRTGEKVFLECVQDMDHENMFWYRQDPGLGLRLIYFSYDVKMKEKGDIPEGYSVSREKKERFSLILESASTNQTSMYLCASSFSSGNTIYFGEGSWLTVV.

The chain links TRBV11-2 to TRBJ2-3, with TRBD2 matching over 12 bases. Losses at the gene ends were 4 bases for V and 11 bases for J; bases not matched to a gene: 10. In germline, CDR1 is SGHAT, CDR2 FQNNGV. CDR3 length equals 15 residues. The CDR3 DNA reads TGTGCCAGCAGCTGGAGACTAGCGGGAGACCGATTGCAGTATTTT. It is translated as CASSWRLAGDRLQYF. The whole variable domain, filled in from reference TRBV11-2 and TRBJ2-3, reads EAGVAQSPRYKIIEKRQSVAFWCNPISGHATLYWYQQILGQGPKLLIQFQNNGVVDDSQLPKDRFSAERLKGVDSTLKIQPAKLEDSAVYLCASSWRLAGDRLQYFGPGTRLTVL.

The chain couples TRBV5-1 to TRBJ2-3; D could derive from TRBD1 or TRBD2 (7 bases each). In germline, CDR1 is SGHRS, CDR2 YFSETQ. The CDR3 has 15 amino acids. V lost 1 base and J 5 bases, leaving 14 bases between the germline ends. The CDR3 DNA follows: TGCGCCAGCAGCTTGTCGTCAGGGGGGGAAGATACGCAGTATTTT. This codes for CASSLSSGGEDTQYF.

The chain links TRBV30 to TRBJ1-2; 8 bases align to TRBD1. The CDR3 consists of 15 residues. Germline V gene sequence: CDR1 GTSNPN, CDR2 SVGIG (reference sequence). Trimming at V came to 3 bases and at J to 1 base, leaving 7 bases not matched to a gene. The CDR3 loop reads CAWRSGGWSNYGYTF. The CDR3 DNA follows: TGTGCCTGGAGATCAGGGGGCTGGAGTAACTATGGCTACACCTTC.

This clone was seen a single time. As DNA, the CDR3 is TGTGCCAGCAGCTTAGAAGCAAGACTAGTCGGTTACGAGCAGTACTTC. It codes for CASSLEARLVGYEQYF. The J gene is TRBJ2-7, the V gene TRBV7-2; tentative D call: TRBD2 (6 bases). V lost 1 base to trimming and J lost 4 bases, with 17 bases between them. Germline V gene lookup returns CDR1 SGHTA and CDR2 FQGNSA. The CDR3 has 16 residues.

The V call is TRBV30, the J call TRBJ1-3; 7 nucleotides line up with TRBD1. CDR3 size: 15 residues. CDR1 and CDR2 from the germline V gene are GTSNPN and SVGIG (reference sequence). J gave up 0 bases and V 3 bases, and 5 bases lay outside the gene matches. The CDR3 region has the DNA TGTGCCTGGAGAAGGGGGCCCGGCTCTGGAAACACCATATATTTT. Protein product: CAWRRGPGSGNTIYF.

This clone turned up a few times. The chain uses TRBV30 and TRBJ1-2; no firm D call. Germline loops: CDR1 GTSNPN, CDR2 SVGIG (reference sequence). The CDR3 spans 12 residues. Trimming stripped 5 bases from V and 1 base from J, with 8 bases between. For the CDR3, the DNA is TGTGCCTGGGCCAGGAGTAACTATGGCTACACCTTC. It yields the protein CAWARSNYGYTF.

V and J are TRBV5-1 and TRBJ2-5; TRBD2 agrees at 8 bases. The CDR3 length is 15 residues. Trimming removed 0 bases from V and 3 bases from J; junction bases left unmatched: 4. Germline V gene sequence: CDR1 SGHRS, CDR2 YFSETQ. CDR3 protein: CASSLEGSGKETQYF. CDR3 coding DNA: TGCGCCAGCAGCTTGGAGGGTAGCGGGAAAGAGACCCAGTACTTC. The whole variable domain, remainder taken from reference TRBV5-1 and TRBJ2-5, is KAGVTQTPRYLIKTRGQQVTLSCSPISGHRSVSWYQQTPGQGLQFLFEYFSETQRNKGNFPGRFSGRQFSNSRSEMNVSTLELGDSALYLCASSLEGSGKETQYFGPGTRLLVL.

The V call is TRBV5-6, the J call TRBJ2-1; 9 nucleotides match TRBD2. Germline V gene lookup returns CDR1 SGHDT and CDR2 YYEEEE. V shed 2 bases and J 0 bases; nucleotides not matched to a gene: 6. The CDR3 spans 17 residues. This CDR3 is CASSFSFSGSSYNEQFF. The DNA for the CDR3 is TGTGCCAGCAGCTTCTCCTTTAGCGGGAGCTCCTACAATGAGCAGTTCTTC.

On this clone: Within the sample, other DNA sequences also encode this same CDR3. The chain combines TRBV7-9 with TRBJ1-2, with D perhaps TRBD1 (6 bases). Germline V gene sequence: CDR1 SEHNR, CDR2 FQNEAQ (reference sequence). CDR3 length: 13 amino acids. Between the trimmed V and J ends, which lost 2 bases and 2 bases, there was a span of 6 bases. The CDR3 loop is CASSLQGNYGYTF. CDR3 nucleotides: TGTGCCAGCAGCTTACAGGGGAACTATGGCTACACCTTC.